In this sample, the clone carrying this TCR beta chain turned up once. The record originates from a study of shared clonotypes between healthy human individuals. Overall study: Aged between 18 and 49, the donors were two women and a few men.

Deletions cut 6 bases from V and 7 bases from J, with 16 bases between. CDR3 length equals 14 residues. CDR1 SNHLY and CDR2 FYNNEI come from the germline V gene. The repertoire was sequenced with immunoSEQ multiplex PCR; TCRdb's copy has only in-frame clones and lacks some. Of about 490,000 clones listed, around 80% are singletons. The sample consisted of PBMCs. The chain couples TRBV2 to TRBJ1-5; D might be TRBD1 (6 bases). The source is a woman aged 35 to 49 in good health. Some clones in this sample may be carry-over from other donors' samples. The DNA of the CDR3 is TGTGCCAGCAGCCGGGAATACAGGGACCAGCCCCAGCATTTT. It specifies CASSREYRDQPQHF.